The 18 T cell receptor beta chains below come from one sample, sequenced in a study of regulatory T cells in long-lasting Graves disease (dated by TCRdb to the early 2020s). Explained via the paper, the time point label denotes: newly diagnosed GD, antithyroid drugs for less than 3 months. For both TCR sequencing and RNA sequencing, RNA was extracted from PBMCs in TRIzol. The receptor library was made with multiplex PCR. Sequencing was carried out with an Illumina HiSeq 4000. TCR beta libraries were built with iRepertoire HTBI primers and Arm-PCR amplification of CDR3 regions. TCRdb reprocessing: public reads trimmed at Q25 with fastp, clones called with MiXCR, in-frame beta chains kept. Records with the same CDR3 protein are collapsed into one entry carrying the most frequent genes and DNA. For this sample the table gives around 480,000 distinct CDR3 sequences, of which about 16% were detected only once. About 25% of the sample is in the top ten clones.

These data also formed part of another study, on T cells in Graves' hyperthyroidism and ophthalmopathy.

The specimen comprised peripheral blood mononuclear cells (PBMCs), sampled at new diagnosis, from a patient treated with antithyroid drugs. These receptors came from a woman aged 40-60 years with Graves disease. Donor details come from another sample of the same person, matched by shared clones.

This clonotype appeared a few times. This chain's CDR3 is CASSYSGWRDNYGYTF. DNA of the CDR3: TGTGCCAGCAGTTACTCCGGTTGGAGGGATAACTATGGCTACACCTTC. V is TRBV6-2 or TRBV6-3 and J is TRBJ1-2; D unclear. Germline CDR1 is MNHEY and CDR2 is SVGEGT. The CDR3 is 16 amino acids. V was cut by 0 bases and J by 1 base, with 12 bases left in between.

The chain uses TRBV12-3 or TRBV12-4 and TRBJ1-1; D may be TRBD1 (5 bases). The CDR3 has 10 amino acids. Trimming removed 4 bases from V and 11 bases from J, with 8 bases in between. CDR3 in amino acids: CASSSGTAFF. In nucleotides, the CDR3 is TGTGCCAGCAGTTCAGGGACGGCTTTCTTT.

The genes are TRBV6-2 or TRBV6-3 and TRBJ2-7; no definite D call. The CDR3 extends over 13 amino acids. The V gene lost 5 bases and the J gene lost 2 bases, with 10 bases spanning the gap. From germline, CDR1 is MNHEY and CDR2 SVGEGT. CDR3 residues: CASSINGAYEQYF. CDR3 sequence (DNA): TGTGCCAGCAGTATAAATGGGGCCTACGAGCAGTACTTC.

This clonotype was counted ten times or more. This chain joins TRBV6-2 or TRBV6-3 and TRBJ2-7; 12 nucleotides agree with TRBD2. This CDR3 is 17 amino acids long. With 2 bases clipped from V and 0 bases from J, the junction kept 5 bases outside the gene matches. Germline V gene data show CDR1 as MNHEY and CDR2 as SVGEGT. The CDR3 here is CASSYRRTSGDSYEQYF. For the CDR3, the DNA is TGTGCCAGCAGTTACCGCCGGACTAGCGGGGACTCCTACGAGCAGTACTTC.

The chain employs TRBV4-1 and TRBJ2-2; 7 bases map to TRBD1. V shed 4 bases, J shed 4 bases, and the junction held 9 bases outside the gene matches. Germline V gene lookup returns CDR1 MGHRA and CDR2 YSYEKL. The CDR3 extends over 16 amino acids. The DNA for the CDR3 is TGCGCCAGCAGCCTCGAAGCGACAGGGCGCACCGGGGAGCTGTTTTTT. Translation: CASSLEATGRTGELFF.

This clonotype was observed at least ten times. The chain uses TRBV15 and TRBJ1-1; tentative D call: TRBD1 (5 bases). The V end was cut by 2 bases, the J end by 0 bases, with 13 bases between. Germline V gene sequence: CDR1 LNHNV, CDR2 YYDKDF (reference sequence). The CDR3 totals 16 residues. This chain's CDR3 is CATSRSGGAMNTEAFF. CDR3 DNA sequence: TGTGCCACCAGCAGATCGGGAGGGGCAATGAACACTGAAGCTTTCTTT.

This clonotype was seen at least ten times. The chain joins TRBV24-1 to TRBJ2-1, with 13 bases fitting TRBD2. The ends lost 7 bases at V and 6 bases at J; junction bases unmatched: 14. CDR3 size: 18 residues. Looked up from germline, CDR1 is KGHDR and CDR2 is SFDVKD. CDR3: CATSPWTSGGKGSNEQFF. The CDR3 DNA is TGTGCCACCAGCCCTTGGACTAGCGGGGGAAAGGGGAGCAATGAGCAGTTCTTC.

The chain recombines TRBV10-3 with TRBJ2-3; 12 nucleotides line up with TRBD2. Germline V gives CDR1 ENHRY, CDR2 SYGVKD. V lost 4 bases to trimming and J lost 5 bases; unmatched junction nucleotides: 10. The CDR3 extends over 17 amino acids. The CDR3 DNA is TGTGCCATCAGTGCTCCTAGCGGGAGGGCCTTGGGAGATACGCAGTATTTT. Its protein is CAISAPSGRALGDTQYF.

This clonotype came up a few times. The CDR3 protein is CASSSISGGRQPQHF. The CDR3 bases are TGTGCCAGCAGTTCAATTAGCGGGGGTCGCCAGCCCCAGCATTTT. The chain has TRBV28 and TRBJ1-5; D might be TRBD1 (5 bases). Trimming cost V 4 bases and J 7 bases, with 17 bases left between them. The length of the CDR3 is 15 residues. From germline, CDR1 is MDHEN and CDR2 SYDVKM.

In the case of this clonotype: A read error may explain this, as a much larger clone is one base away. CDR3 in DNA: TGTGCCAGCAGCCAAATTCCAGACTTGGAGCAGTACTTC. Amino acid sequence: CASSQIPDLEQYF. This chain connects TRBV3-1 to TRBJ2-7, with D hard to call. Germline V lookup: CDR1 LGHDT, CDR2 YNNKEL (reference sequence). The CDR3 totals 13 residues. Trimming removed 2 bases at V and 7 bases at J, with 12 bases between.

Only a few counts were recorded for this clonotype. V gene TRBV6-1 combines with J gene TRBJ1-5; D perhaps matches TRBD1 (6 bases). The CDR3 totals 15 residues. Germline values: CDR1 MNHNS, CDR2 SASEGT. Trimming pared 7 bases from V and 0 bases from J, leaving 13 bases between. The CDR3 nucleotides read TGTGCCAGCACCGGGGGGACAATTAGCAATCAGCCCCAGCATTTT. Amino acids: CASTGGTISNQPQHF.

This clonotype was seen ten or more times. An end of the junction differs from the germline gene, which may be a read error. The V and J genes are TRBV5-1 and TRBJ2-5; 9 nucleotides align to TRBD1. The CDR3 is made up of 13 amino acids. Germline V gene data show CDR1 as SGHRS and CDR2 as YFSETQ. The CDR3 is CASSPDRGETQYF. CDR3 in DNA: TGTGCCAGCAGTCCCGACAGGGGGGAGACCCAGTACTTC.

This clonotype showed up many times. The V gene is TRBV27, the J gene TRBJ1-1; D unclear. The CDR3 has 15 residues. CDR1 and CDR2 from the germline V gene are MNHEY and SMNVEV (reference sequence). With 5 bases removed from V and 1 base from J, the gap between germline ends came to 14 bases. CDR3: CASSLYPDGNTEAFF. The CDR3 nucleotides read TGTGCCAGCAGTCTATACCCCGACGGGAACACTGAAGCTTTCTTT.

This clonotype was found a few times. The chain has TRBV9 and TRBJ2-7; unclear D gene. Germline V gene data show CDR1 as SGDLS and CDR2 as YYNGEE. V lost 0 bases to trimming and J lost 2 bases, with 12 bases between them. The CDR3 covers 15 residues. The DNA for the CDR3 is TGTGCCAGCAGCGTAGTTCCCAGCTCCCCCTACGAGCAGTACTTC. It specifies CASSVVPSSPYEQYF. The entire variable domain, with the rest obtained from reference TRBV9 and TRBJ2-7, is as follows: DSGVTQTPKHLITATGQRVTLRCSPRSGDLSVYWYQQSLDQGLQFLIQYYNGEERAKGNILERFSAQQFPDLHSELNLSSLELGDSALYFCASSVVPSSPYEQYFGPGTRLTVT.

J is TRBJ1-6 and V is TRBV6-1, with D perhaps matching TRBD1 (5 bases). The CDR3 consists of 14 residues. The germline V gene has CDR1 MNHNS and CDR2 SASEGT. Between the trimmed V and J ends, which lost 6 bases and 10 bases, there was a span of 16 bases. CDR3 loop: CASRNGASGSPLHF. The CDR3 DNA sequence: TGTGCCAGCAGAAATGGGGCCAGCGGGTCACCCCTCCACTTT.

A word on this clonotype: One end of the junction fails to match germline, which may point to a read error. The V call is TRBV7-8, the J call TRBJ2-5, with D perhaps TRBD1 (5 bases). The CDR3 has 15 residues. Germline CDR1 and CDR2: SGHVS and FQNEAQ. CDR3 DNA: TGTGCCAGCAGCCAACGCCGACAGCTCCAAGGGACCCAGTACTTC. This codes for CASSQRRQLQGTQYF.

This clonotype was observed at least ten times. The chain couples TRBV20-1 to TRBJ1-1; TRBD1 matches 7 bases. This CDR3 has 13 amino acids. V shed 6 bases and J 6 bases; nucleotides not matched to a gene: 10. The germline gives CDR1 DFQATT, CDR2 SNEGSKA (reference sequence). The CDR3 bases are TGCAGTGCCTTGACAGGGTTTGGGGCTGAAGCTTTCTTT. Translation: CSALTGFGAEAFF.

CDR3 region: CSARDPKHGTSGGGTQYF. The CDR3 DNA is TGCAGTGCTAGAGACCCTAAACACGGGACTAGCGGGGGAGGTACGCAGTATTTT. The rearrangement uses TRBV20-1 and TRBJ2-3; 14 nucleotides agree with TRBD2. Germline trimming cut 0 bases from V and 8 bases from J; bases unmatched to any gene: 13. This CDR3 has 18 amino acids. Germline CDR1 and CDR2: DFQATT and SNEGSKA (reference sequence).